The 3 T cell receptor beta chains presented below share a single source sample, sequenced in a study. TCRdb re-called the 5' RACE reads with MiXCR, one entry per CDR3 protein. The sample yields around 9,000 distinct CDR3 sequences, about two thirds seen once. Sequencing used tumor-infiltrating naive CD4+ T cells sorted from the breast tumor. Subset in this sample: naive CD4+ T cells, CD4+CD45RA+CD25-. These receptors all stem from a female donor with breast cancer.

The chain joins TRBV6-1 to TRBJ2-1, with a tentative D call TRBD2 (6 bases). This CDR3 comprises 12 residues. Germline V gene lookup returns CDR1 MNHNS and CDR2 SASEGT. The V and J ends lost 3 bases and 10 bases respectively, with 10 bases between them. CDR3 amino acids: CASSDLGREQFF. The CDR3 region has the DNA TGTGCCAGCAGTGATTTAGGGAGGGAGCAGTTCTTC.

V gene TRBV6-1 combines with J gene TRBJ1-2, with 9 bases aligning to TRBD1. The V and J ends lost 6 bases and 5 bases, in that order; junction bases with no gene match: 4. Germline CDR1 MNHNS, CDR2 SASEGT. This CDR3 has 13 residues. The CDR3 nucleotides are TGTGCCAGCAGCGAGACAGGGGGGTATGGCTACACCTTC. It is translated as CASSETGGYGYTF.

The chain employs TRBV5-1 and TRBJ1-5; D is unresolved. This CDR3 region has 13 residues. CDR1 is SGHRS and CDR2 is YFSETQ in the germline V gene. Trimming cost V 1 base and J 2 bases, with 4 bases left between them. The CDR3 reads CASSLSGNQPQHF. CDR3 DNA sequence: TGCGCCAGCAGCTTGTCAGGCAATCAGCCCCAGCATTTT.